Sequencing of this TCR beta chain was carried out in a study of OX40 agonist ivuxolimab in advanced cancers. Study-level background: Earlier anti-PD-1, anti-PD-L1 or anti-CTLA-4 therapy was permitted; over 35% had received some. Partial responses were recorded for three patients, including one with hepatocellular carcinoma and two with cutaneous melanoma.

Trimming removed 4 bases at V and 4 bases at J, with 14 bases between. Germline CDR1 reads SGDLS; CDR2 reads YYNGEE. The CDR3 extends over 15 amino acids. Sequencing was performed with immunoSEQ multiplex PCR; in TCRdb, only in-frame clones are kept and a portion is missing. The sample includes about 89,000 clones, approximately 91% of them seen just once. The sample here was CD4+ or CD8+ T cells sorted from blood, taken in a trial of the OX40 agonist ivuxolimab. The rearrangement uses TRBV9 and TRBJ2-2, with D possibly TRBD1 on 6 matching bases. This sequence originates from an adult with an advanced solid tumor such as melanoma, head and neck, liver or kidney cancer. The CDR3 coding sequence is TGTGCCAGCAGCACAATGGACAGACTCACCGGGGAGCTGTTTTTT. Translated: CASSTMDRLTGELFF.